One sample yielded the 4 T cell receptor beta chains listed below, sequenced in a study of PD-1 blockade in classical Hodgkin lymphoma. Every patient experienced relapse after autologous stem cell transplantation, and brentuximab vedotin exposure varied. PBMCs, once thawed, yielded CD8+ T cells isolated by magnetic negative selection. Profiled with immunoSEQ multiplex PCR; TCRdb holds only in-frame clones, not every one. The sample carries 2,800 or so clones, nearly 75% recorded once. The specimen comprised CD8+ T cells from blood, sampled at baseline. These receptors were taken from a human donor with classical Hodgkin lymphoma.

To note about this clone: The junction does not match germline at one end; this may be a read error. This chain connects TRBV2 to TRBJ1-6; a possible D gene is TRBD1 (5 bases). The CDR3 contains 15 residues. Per germline, CDR1 SNHLY and CDR2 FYNNEI. The CDR3 region is CASRDLGGGNSPLHF. CDR3 DNA sequence: TGTGCCAGCCGTGACCTGGGGGGGGGTAATTCACCCCTCCACTTT.

V is TRBV13 and J is TRBJ2-5; 8 bases agree with TRBD1. J was trimmed by 5 bases and V by 6 bases; bases with no gene match: 8. This CDR3 spans 14 amino acids. CDR1 and CDR2 from the germline V gene are PRHDT and FYEKMQ (reference sequence). CDR3 nucleotide sequence: TGTGCCAGCAGGCTACAGGGGGTTTGGGAGACCCAGTACTTC. As protein: CASRLQGVWETQYF.

The chain uses TRBV5-1 and TRBJ2-1; 11 bases match TRBD2. This CDR3 comprises 15 residues. Germline CDR1 SGHRS, CDR2 YFSETQ. V shed 2 bases, J shed 5 bases, and the junction held 3 bases outside the gene matches. The CDR3 region has the DNA TGCGCCAGCAGCTTCCTAGCGGGGGGCGACAATGAGCAGTTCTTC. Translation: CASSFLAGGDNEQFF.

The chain joins TRBV6-5 to TRBJ1-5, with 8 bases that match TRBD1. Germline CDR1 MNHEY, CDR2 SVGAGI. V gave up 6 bases and J gave up 5 bases; unmatched junction bases: 3. CDR3 length: 13 residues. The CDR3: CASSDRGDQPQHF. DNA of the CDR3: TGTGCCAGCAGCGACAGGGGTGATCAGCCCCAGCATTTT.